This entry lists 18 T cell receptor beta chains sequenced from one sample in a study of blood T cell repertoires in COVID-19. Sequencing used immunoSEQ multiplex PCR; TCRdb keeps in-frame clones, though not all of them. The sample contains 150,000 to 200,000 clones, about 83% of which appear only once. The sequenced sample consisted of peripheral blood. The receptors shown here come from a man younger than 30 with active or convalescent COVID-19.

The chain has TRBV19 and TRBJ2-3; D may be TRBD2 (7 bases). V was pared by 3 bases and J by 6 bases, with 13 bases between. Germline values: CDR1 LNHDA, CDR2 SQIVND (reference sequence). The CDR3 has 14 amino acids. This CDR3 is CASSIGEGGDTQYF. DNA of the CDR3: TGTGCCAGTAGTATCGGGGAGGGGGGCGATACGCAGTATTTT.

This chain links TRBV5-1 with TRBJ1-1; D not certain. Germline V CDR1 and CDR2: SGHRS, YFSETQ. V gave up 0 bases and J gave up 0 bases, with 12 bases separating them. The CDR3 sequence is 16 residues long. CDR3 sequence reads: CASSLEYRQMNTEAFF. Written as DNA, the CDR3 is TGCGCCAGCAGCTTGGAATACCGCCAGATGAACACTGAAGCTTTCTTT.

The rearrangement links TRBV7-2 to TRBJ1-5; the match to TRBD1 covers 10 bases. CDR3 size: 14 residues. Germline V gene data show CDR1 as SGHTA and CDR2 as FQGNSA. The J segment lost 4 bases and the V segment lost 4 bases, leaving 1 base of the junction unmatched. Here the CDR3 reads CASSSDRGNQPQHF. Here the CDR3 DNA reads TGTGCCAGCAGCTCGGACAGGGGGAATCAGCCCCAGCATTTT.

This chain links TRBV13 with TRBJ2-3; D is unclear. V was cut by 4 bases and J by 5 bases, with 7 bases left in between. From germline, CDR1 is PRHDT and CDR2 FYEKMQ (reference sequence). This CDR3 is built from 12 residues. The CDR3 sequence is CASSSVLDTQYF. The CDR3 coding sequence is TGTGCCAGCAGCTCTGTTCTAGATACGCAGTATTTT. The full variable domain, with the rest looked up from reference TRBV13 and TRBJ2-3, is AAGVIQSPRHLIKEKRETATLKCYPIPRHDTVYWYQQGPGQDPQFLISFYEKMQSDKGSIPDRFSAQQFSDYHSELNMSSLELGDSALYFCASSSVLDTQYFGPGTRLTVL.

The J gene is TRBJ1-1, the V gene TRBV29-1, with 11 positions matching TRBD1. Per germline, CDR1 SQVTM and CDR2 ANQGSEA. The CDR3 loop spans 15 amino acids. Trimming took 7 bases from V and 1 from J; bases not matched to a gene: 8. For the CDR3, the DNA is TGCAGCGCCGCCCCGGGACAGGGGGAGAACACTGAAGCTTTCTTT. Translating it yields CSAAPGQGENTEAFF. The entire variable domain, with the rest obtained from reference TRBV29-1 and TRBJ1-1, is as follows: SAVISQKPSRDICQRGTSLTIQCQVDSQVTMMFWYRQQPGQSLTLIATANQGSEATYESGFVIDKFPISRPNLTFSTLTVSNMSPEDSSIYLCSAAPGQGENTEAFFGQGTRLTVV.

The V call is TRBV7-9, the J call TRBJ2-2; TRBD1 matches 9 bases. V shed 11 bases and J 1 base; nucleotides not matched to a gene: 5. CDR1 is SEHNR, CDR2 FQNEAQ, per germline (reference sequence). The CDR3 has 14 amino acids. The CDR3 DNA sequence: TGTGCCCACAGGGGGCCGGGGAACACCGGGGAGCTGTTTTTT. Protein product: CAHRGPGNTGELFF.

The CDR3 DNA reads as TGTGCCAGCAGTTTAGTAAGACAGGGGCGGGGCTACACCTTC. This encodes CASSLVRQGRGYTF. The chain employs TRBV28 and TRBJ1-2; 8 bases are a match to TRBD1. V shed 2 bases, J shed 8 bases, and the junction held 7 bases outside the gene matches. The germline gives CDR1 MDHEN, CDR2 SYDVKM. CDR3 length: 14 residues.

The V call is TRBV12-3 or TRBV12-4, the J call TRBJ1-5; no firm D call. V was clipped by 6 bases and J by 7 bases, with 13 bases between them. The CDR3 covers 13 residues. CDR3 coding DNA: TGTGCCAGCAGCTTGAGGGAACACCAGCCCCAGCATTTT. This codes for CASSLREHQPQHF.

Of note for this clone: Other nucleotide sequences from this sample produce the same CDR3. The chain has TRBV5-1 and TRBJ1-5; 8 positions match TRBD1. The CDR3 extends over 14 amino acids. With V trimmed by 4 bases and J by 5 bases, 5 bases remained unmatched. Germline CDR1 is SGHRS and CDR2 is YFSETQ. For the CDR3, the DNA is TGCGCCAGCAGCCCGGGGACAGGAGATCAGCCCCAGCATTTT. Its translation is CASSPGTGDQPQHF.

The chain combines TRBV27 with TRBJ2-7; 9 bases match TRBD1. V shed 2 bases and J 5 bases; nucleotides not matched to a gene: 4. CDR3 size: 14 residues. Germline V gene lookup returns CDR1 MNHEY and CDR2 SMNVEV (reference sequence). CDR3 residues: CASSLLGQGHEQYF. In DNA form, the CDR3 reads TGTGCCAGCAGTTTACTGGGACAGGGCCACGAGCAGTACTTC.

The chain recombines TRBV5-1 with TRBJ2-6, with D perhaps matching TRBD1 (5 bases). The V gene lost 3 bases and the J gene lost 3 bases, with 10 bases spanning the gap. In germline, CDR1 is SGHRS, CDR2 YFSETQ. CDR3 length: 15 residues. The CDR3 DNA follows: TGCGCCAGCAGCTCCAGGGTCGATGGGGCCAACGTCCTGACTTTC. Translation gives CASSSRVDGANVLTF.

V and J are TRBV29-1 and TRBJ2-1; weak D call: TRBD1 (6 bases). Germline CDR1 is SQVTM and CDR2 is ANQGSEA. V lost 3 bases and J 8 bases, leaving 11 bases between the germline ends. The CDR3 length is 12 residues. CDR3 nucleotide sequence: TGCAGCGTTGAGAGGGGGTCGGATGAGCAGTTCTTC. Translated: CSVERGSDEQFF.

The chain is built from TRBV7-6 and TRBJ1-4; D ambiguous. V lost 5 bases and J lost 5, with 15 bases in between. Looked up from germline, CDR1 is SGHVS and CDR2 is FNYEAQ. The CDR3 totals 15 residues. CDR3 in DNA: TGTGCCAGCAGCCACGCGGTCCGTTTCAATGAAAAACTGTTTTTT. Residues: CASSHAVRFNEKLFF.

The V gene is TRBV29-1, the J gene TRBJ1-1; 8 bases are a match to TRBD1. The V gene's germline CDR1 is SQVTM and CDR2 ANQGSEA. The CDR3 is made up of 11 amino acids. V lost 6 bases and J lost 8; bases outside the gene matches: 5. CDR3 nucleotides: TGCAGCGTAACAGGGGGAAGGGAAGCTTTCTTT. This sequence encodes CSVTGGREAFF.

The chain employs TRBV14 and TRBJ2-1; D not certain. Germline V lookup: CDR1 SGHDN, CDR2 FVKESK. The ends were cut back, 3 bases at V and 7 bases at J, with 4 bases in the middle. The CDR3 loop spans 11 amino acids. In nucleotides, the CDR3 is TGTGCCAGCAGCCAGAGAAATGAGCAGTTCTTC. Its protein is CASSQRNEQFF.

This clone has only one observation. The chain links TRBV19 to TRBJ2-2; the D is unclear. Germline CDR1 and CDR2: LNHDA and SQIVND (reference sequence). V was cut by 3 bases and J by 3 bases, with 11 bases left in between. The CDR3 has 15 residues. The CDR3 nucleotides are TGTGCCAGTAGTATCGCGGTGAAAGACACCGGGGAGCTGTTTTTT. Protein: CASSIAVKDTGELFF.

A remark on this clone: Other nucleotide sequences from this sample produce the same CDR3. This chain links TRBV7-2 with TRBJ1-5, with 7 bases aligning to TRBD1. This CDR3 has 13 amino acids. With 2 bases clipped from V and 5 bases from J, the junction kept 0 bases outside the gene matches. Germline-derived CDR1 and CDR2 are SGHTA and FQGNSA. DNA for the CDR3: TGTGCCAGCAGCTTACAGGGGGATCAGCCCCAGCATTTT. Its translation: CASSLQGDQPQHF. Variable domain in full (rest from reference TRBV7-2 and TRBJ1-5): GAGVSQSPSNKVTEKGKDVELRCDPISGHTALYWYRQSLGQGLEFLIYFQGNSAPDKSGLPSDRFSAERTGGSVSTLTIQRTQQEDSAVYLCASSLQGDQPQHFGDGTRLSIL.

This rearrangement joins TRBV24-1 to TRBJ2-1; TRBD2 aligns across 10 bases. Trimming cost V 2 bases and J 8 bases; bases outside gene matches: 5. The CDR3 contains 15 residues. Looked up from germline, CDR1 is KGHDR and CDR2 is SFDVKD. CDR3 amino acids: CATSDSAGGPHEQFF. CDR3 sequence (DNA): TGTGCCACCAGTGATTCAGCGGGAGGGCCACATGAGCAGTTCTTC.